This T cell receptor beta chain appears in the sequencing data of a study of blood T cell repertoires in COVID-19. Background on the study: Sites across the United States, Italy and Spain contributed samples from acute and convalescent COVID-19.

Germline-derived CDR1 and CDR2 are SGHTA and FQGTGA. V dropped 2 bases and J dropped 4 bases, with 8 bases sitting between them. This CDR3 is 13 amino acids long. Seattle patient enrollment occurred during active infection, with longitudinal follow-up thereafter. Original processing methods: From reference gene primer amplification, estimates of nucleated cell counts were derived. Only in-frame clones appear in the TCRdb table, and some are missing; sequencing was by immunoSEQ multiplex PCR. From that table come the V and J calls and clone size; the DNA was used to work out D and trimming. The sample has 150,000 to 200,000 clones, roughly 80% seen once.

Sequencing was done on a sample of peripheral blood. J is TRBJ1-1 and V is TRBV7-3; no reliable D call. This sequence was found in a woman aged 70 to 79 with COVID-19, enrolled during active disease. Here the CDR3 reads CASSLGAGTEAFF. In nucleotides, the CDR3 is TGTGCCAGCAGCTTAGGAGCGGGCACTGAAGCTTTCTTT.